Below, 19 T cell receptor beta chains from the same sample are listed, as sequenced in a study of shared clonotypes between healthy human individuals. Using immunoSEQ multiplex PCR, the repertoire was profiled, and TCRdb retains in-frame clones only, with some absent. Of approximately 640,000 clones in the sample, about two thirds were seen once. Sequencing was carried out using memory CD4+ T cells sorted from blood. The sample's subset: CD45RA-negative fraction. All receptors derive from a woman aged 30 to 39 in good health.

The chain combines TRBV9 with TRBJ2-1, with D perhaps assigned TRBD1 or TRBD2 (5 bases each). Germline V lookup: CDR1 SGDLS, CDR2 YYNGEE. Trimming shortened V by 6 bases and J by 4 bases, and 17 bases separated the two germline ends. This CDR3 has 15 residues. CDR3 nucleotides: TGTGCCAGCACTCTAACCGGGGACCGTTACAATGAGCAGTTCTTC. The encoded protein is CASTLTGDRYNEQFF. Looking up the rest from reference TRBV9 and TRBJ2-1 gives the full variable domain: DSGVTQTPKHLITATGQRVTLRCSPRSGDLSVYWYQQSLDQGLQFLIQYYNGEERAKGNILERFSAQQFPDLHSELNLSSLELGDSALYFCASTLTGDRYNEQFFGPGTRLTVL.

V usage is TRBV30 and J usage is TRBJ2-2; a possible D gene is TRBD2 (5 bases). V was clipped by 7 bases and J by 7 bases, with 22 bases between them. CDR1 and CDR2 (germline): GTSNPN, SVGIG (reference sequence). This CDR3 comprises 15 residues. In nucleotides, the CDR3 is TGTGCCTCAAAGGAAGGAAGTAGCGTGGTCGGGGAGCTGTTTTTT. This gives the protein CASKEGSSVVGELFF. Variable domain in full (rest from reference TRBV30 and TRBJ2-2): SQTIHQWPATLVQPVGSPLSLECTVEGTSNPNLYWYRQAAGRGLQLLFYSVGIGQISSEVPQNLSASRPQDRQFILSSKKLLLSDSGFYLCASKEGSSVVGELFFGEGSRLTVL.

The chain uses TRBV28 and TRBJ2-2; 9 bases agree with TRBD2. CDR3 size: 16 residues. Losses at the gene ends were 4 bases for V and 9 bases for J; bases not matched to a gene: 12. In germline, CDR1 is MDHEN, CDR2 SYDVKM. The CDR3 is CASSSSSGTQNRELFF. CDR3 in DNA: TGTGCCAGCAGTTCCTCTAGCGGGACCCAGAACCGGGAGCTGTTTTTT.

This clone occurred many times. The chain joins TRBV9 to TRBJ1-2; D might be TRBD1 (5 bases). This CDR3 is built from 12 residues. Between the trimmed V and J ends, which lost 7 bases and 2 bases, there was a span of 9 bases. Germline V lookup: CDR1 SGDLS, CDR2 YYNGEE. As DNA, the CDR3 is TGTGCCAGCTGGGGGGTAAACTATGGCTACACCTTC. It encodes CASWGVNYGYTF.

This clone was found a few times. V usage is TRBV5-4 and J usage is TRBJ2-7; D remains ambiguous. V lost 0 bases and J lost 6, with 10 bases in between. Germline assignment: CDR1 SGHNT and CDR2 YYREEE (reference sequence). This CDR3 is 13 amino acids long. CDR3 residues: CASSLGEGREQYF. CDR3 bases: TGTGCCAGCAGCTTGGGTGAAGGGCGCGAGCAGTACTTC.

This chain uses TRBV28 with TRBJ2-7, with TRBD1 as a possible D gene (5 bases). Germline CDR1 reads MDHEN; CDR2 reads SYDVKM. There are 15 residues in the CDR3. The V end lost 3 bases, the J end lost 6 bases, and 18 bases lay between the germline ends. CDR3 loop: CASSFPRQSPGEQYF. The CDR3 nucleotides read TGTGCCAGCAGTTTCCCCAGACAGTCCCCGGGCGAGCAGTACTTC.

The gene calls are TRBV28 and TRBJ1-3; D call uncertain. CDR1 is MDHEN and CDR2 is SYDVKM in the germline V gene. Trimming left V 3 bases short and J 4 bases short, with 16 bases between. The CDR3 spans 16 residues. CDR3 in DNA: TGTGCCAGCAGTTTGTTGGCAGGCCCCCCGGGAAACACCATATATTTT. It yields the protein CASSLLAGPPGNTIYF.

The chain combines TRBV5-8 with TRBJ1-2; maybe TRBD1 (6 bases). Germline lookup yields CDR1 SGHTS and CDR2 YDEGEE. Trimming removed 4 bases from V and 1 base from J, with 26 bases in between. The CDR3 is 19 residues long. The CDR3 DNA reads TGTGCCAGCAGCCGCAATTCCGGGACAAACTTAGGCTATAACTATGGCTACACCTTC. As protein: CASSRNSGTNLGYNYGYTF.

The chain joins TRBV28 to TRBJ1-2; D perhaps matches TRBD1 (5 bases). The CDR3 consists of 15 residues. V was trimmed by 7 bases and J by 2 bases, leaving 17 bases between them. The germline CDR1 and CDR2 sequences are MDHEN and SYDVKM. The chain's CDR3 is CASTGGRGQNYGYTF. For the CDR3, the DNA is TGTGCCAGCACCGGTGGGCGGGGCCAAAACTATGGCTACACCTTC.

Only a few counts were recorded for this clone. The chain combines TRBV28 with TRBJ2-7; 9 bases fit TRBD2. Looked up from germline, CDR1 is MDHEN and CDR2 is SYDVKM. Trimming at V came to 5 bases and at J to 3 bases, leaving 17 bases not matched to a gene. The CDR3 runs 18 residues. As DNA, the CDR3 is TGTGCCAGCAGTCCCAGTCGGAAGCCTAGCGGGAAAGGCTACGAGCAGTACTTC. Translating it yields CASSPSRKPSGKGYEQYF.

The rearrangement links TRBV7-2 to TRBJ1-2, with TRBD1 matching over 7 bases. This CDR3 is built from 17 residues. J was trimmed by 5 bases and V by 1 base; bases with no gene match: 13. Per the germline V gene, CDR1 is SGHTA and CDR2 is FQGNSA. This CDR3 is CASSLGARGSRDYGYTF. CDR3 nucleotide sequence: TGTGCCAGCAGCTTAGGAGCCAGGGGGTCGAGGGATTATGGCTACACCTTC.

The chain joins TRBV5-1 to TRBJ2-6; D unclear. Per germline, CDR1 SGHRS and CDR2 YFSETQ. The V gene lost 0 bases and the J gene lost 3 bases, with 10 bases spanning the gap. The CDR3 has 16 residues. CDR3 residues: CASSLAGLGGANVLTF. The CDR3 DNA sequence: TGCGCCAGCAGCTTGGCCGGGCTTGGTGGGGCCAACGTCCTGACTTTC. Complete variable domain (other parts from reference TRBV5-1 and TRBJ2-6): KAGVTQTPRYLIKTRGQQVTLSCSPISGHRSVSWYQQTPGQGLQFLFEYFSETQRNKGNFPGRFSGRQFSNSRSEMNVSTLELGDSALYLCASSLAGLGGANVLTFGAGSRLTVL.

This clone was seen only a few times. The rearrangement uses TRBV18 and TRBJ2-3, with D possibly TRBD1 on 6 matching bases. CDR1 is KGHSH and CDR2 is LQKENI in the germline V gene. V lost 3 bases, J lost 4 bases, and 14 bases lay in between. The CDR3 sequence is 15 residues long. The CDR3 here is CASSPSGTQSDTQYF. The CDR3 DNA sequence: TGTGCCAGCTCACCGTCGGGGACACAATCAGATACGCAGTATTTT.

This sequence joins TRBV6-5 and TRBJ2-7; D may be TRBD2 (6 bases). V was clipped by 2 bases and J by 6 bases, with 14 bases between them. This CDR3 is 14 amino acids long. CDR1 is MNHEY, CDR2 SVGAGI, per germline. CDR3 in amino acids: CASSYRTAGGEQYF. Here the CDR3 DNA reads TGTGCCAGCAGTTACAGGACGGCCGGGGGCGAGCAGTACTTC.

Of note for this clone: This may stem from a read error, because a much larger clone lies one nucleotide away. The chain has TRBV5-1 and TRBJ2-3; D remains unclear. V was trimmed by 4 bases and J by 0 bases, leaving 9 bases between them. This CDR3 is built from 14 residues. Germline CDR1 is SGHRS and CDR2 is YFSETQ. CDR3 nucleotide sequence: TGCGCCAGCAGCCGGGCCTCTAGCACAGATACGCAGTATTTT. Encoded protein: CASSRASSTDTQYF. Using reference TRBV5-1 and TRBJ2-3 for the parts outside the CDR3, the full variable domain is KAGVTQTPRYLIKTRGQQVTLSCSPISGHRSVSWYQQTPGQGLQFLFEYFSETQRNKGNFPGRFSGRQFSNSRSEMNVSTLELGDSALYLCASSRASSTDTQYFGPGTRLTVL.

V is TRBV9 and J is TRBJ1-2; D not resolved. V was cut by 0 bases and J by 1 base, with 7 bases left in between. The germline gives CDR1 SGDLS, CDR2 YYNGEE. The CDR3 is made up of 14 amino acids. The CDR3, as DNA: TGTGCCAGCAGCGTAGTATCTGGTAACTATGGCTACACCTTC. This translates into CASSVVSGNYGYTF.

The V gene is TRBV7-3, the J gene TRBJ2-3, with 8 bases fitting TRBD2. CDR3 size: 15 residues. V shed 6 bases, J shed 4 bases, and the junction held 9 bases outside the gene matches. Germline values: CDR1 SGHTA, CDR2 FQGTGA. The CDR3 sequence is CASSRSGRRADTQYF. CDR3 coding DNA: TGTGCCAGCAGTCGAAGCGGGAGACGGGCAGATACGCAGTATTTT.

The rearrangement uses TRBV7-9 and TRBJ2-2; D gene ambiguous. The germline V and J ends were trimmed by 3 bases and 6 bases, with 11 bases remaining between them. The CDR3 contains 14 residues. The germline V gene encodes CDR1 SEHNR and CDR2 FQNEAQ (reference sequence). CDR3 nucleotides: TGTGCCAGCAGCTTTCTTCGCGTCGCCGGGGAGCTGTTTTTT. Translation gives CASSFLRVAGELFF.

V usage is TRBV2 and J usage is TRBJ2-2; 9 bases match TRBD1. CDR1 and CDR2 from the germline V gene are SNHLY and FYNNEI. V shed 4 bases and J 5 bases; nucleotides not matched to a gene: 5. The CDR3 has 15 residues. This chain's CDR3 is CASSGRDRATGELFF. The DNA of the CDR3 is TGTGCCAGCAGTGGACGGGACAGGGCAACCGGGGAGCTGTTTTTT.